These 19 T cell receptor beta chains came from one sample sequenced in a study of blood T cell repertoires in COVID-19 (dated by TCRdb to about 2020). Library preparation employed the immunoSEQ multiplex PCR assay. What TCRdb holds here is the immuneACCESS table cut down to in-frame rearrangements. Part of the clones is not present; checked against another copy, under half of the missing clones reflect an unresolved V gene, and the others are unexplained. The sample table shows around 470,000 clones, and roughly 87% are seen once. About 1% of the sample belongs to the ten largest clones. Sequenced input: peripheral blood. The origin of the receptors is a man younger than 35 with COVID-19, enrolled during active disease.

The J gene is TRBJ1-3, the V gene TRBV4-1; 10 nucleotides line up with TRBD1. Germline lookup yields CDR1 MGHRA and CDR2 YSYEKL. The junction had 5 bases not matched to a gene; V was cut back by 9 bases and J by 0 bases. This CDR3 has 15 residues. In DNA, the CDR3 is TGCGCCAGTAGACAGGGGGCTCTCTCTGGAAACACCATATATTTT. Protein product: CASRQGALSGNTIYF.

Written as DNA, the CDR3 is TGTGCCAGCAGTTTATCTGGAGGGCCCTACAATGAGCAGTTCTTC. Amino acid sequence: CASSLSGGPYNEQFF. The chain joins TRBV27 to TRBJ2-1; D perhaps matches TRBD2 (6 bases). In germline, CDR1 is MNHEY, CDR2 SMNVEV (reference sequence). V lost 0 bases and J 2 bases, leaving 8 bases between the germline ends. There are 15 residues in the CDR3.

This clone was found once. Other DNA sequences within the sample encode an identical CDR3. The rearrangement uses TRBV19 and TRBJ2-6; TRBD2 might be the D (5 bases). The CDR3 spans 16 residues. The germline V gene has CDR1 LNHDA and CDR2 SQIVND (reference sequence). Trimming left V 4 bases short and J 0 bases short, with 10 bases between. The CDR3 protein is CASSNPGISGANVLTF. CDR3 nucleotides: TGTGCCAGTAGTAACCCGGGGATCTCTGGGGCCAACGTCCTGACTTTC.

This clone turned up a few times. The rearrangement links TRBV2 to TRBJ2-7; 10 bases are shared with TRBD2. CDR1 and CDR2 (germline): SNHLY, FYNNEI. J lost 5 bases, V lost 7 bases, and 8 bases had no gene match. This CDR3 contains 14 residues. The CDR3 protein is CASIELAGPDEQYF. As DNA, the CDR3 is TGTGCCAGCATCGAACTAGCGGGGCCCGACGAGCAGTACTTC.

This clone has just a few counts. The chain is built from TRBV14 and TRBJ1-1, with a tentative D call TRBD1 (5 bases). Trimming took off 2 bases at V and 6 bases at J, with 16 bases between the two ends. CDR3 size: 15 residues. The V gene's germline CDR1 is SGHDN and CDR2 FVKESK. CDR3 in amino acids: CASSQPWRGQAEAFF. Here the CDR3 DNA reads TGTGCCAGCAGCCAACCATGGAGGGGCCAGGCTGAAGCTTTCTTT.

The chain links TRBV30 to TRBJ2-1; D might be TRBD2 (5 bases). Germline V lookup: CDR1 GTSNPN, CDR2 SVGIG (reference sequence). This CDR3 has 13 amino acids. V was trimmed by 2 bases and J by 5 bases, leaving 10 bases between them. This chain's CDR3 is CAWSKRFHNEQFF. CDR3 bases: TGTGCCTGGAGTAAGCGGTTTCACAATGAGCAGTTCTTC.

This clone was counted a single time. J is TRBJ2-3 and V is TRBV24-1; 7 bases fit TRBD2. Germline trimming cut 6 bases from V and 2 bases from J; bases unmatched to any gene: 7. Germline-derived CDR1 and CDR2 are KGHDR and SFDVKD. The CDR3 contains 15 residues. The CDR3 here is CATSSAGVNTDTQYF. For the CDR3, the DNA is TGTGCCACCAGTAGCGCGGGAGTTAACACAGATACGCAGTATTTT.

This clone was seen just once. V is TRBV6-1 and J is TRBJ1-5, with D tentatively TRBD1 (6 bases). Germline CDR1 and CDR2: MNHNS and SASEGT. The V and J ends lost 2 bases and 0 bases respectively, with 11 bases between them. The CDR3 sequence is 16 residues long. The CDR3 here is CASSEWGLYSNQPQHF. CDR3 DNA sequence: TGTGCCAGCAGTGAATGGGGGCTTTATAGCAATCAGCCCCAGCATTTT.

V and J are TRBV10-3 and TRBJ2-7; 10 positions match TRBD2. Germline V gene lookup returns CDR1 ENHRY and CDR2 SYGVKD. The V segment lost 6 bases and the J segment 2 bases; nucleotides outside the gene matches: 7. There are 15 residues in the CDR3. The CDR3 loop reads CAISQTSGLTYEQYF. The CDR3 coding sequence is TGTGCCATCAGCCAGACTAGCGGGCTGACCTACGAGCAGTACTTC.

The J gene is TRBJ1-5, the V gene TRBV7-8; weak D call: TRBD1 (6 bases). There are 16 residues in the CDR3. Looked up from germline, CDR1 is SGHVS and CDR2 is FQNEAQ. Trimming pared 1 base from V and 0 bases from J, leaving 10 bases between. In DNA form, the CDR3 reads TGTGCCAGCAGCTTAGGGACAGCTTATAGCAATCAGCCCCAGCATTTT. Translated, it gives CASSLGTAYSNQPQHF. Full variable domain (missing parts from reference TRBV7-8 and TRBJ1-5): GAGVSQSPRYKVAKRGQDVALRCDPISGHVSLFWYQQALGQGPEFLTYFQNEAQLDKSGLPSDRFFAERPEGSVSTLKIQRTQQEDSAVYLCASSLGTAYSNQPQHFGDGTRLSIL.

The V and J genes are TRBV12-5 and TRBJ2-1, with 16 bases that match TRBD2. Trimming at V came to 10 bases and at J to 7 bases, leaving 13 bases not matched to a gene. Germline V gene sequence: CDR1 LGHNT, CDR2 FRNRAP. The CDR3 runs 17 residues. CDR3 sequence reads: CATGTGTSGRAVNEQFF. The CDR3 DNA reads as TGTGCTACCGGAACGGGGACTAGCGGGAGGGCCGTTAATGAGCAGTTCTTC. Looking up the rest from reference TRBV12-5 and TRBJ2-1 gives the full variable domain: DARVTQTPRHKVTEMGQEVTMRCQPILGHNTVFWYRQTMMQGLELLAYFRNRAPLDDSGMPKDRFSAEMPDATLATLKIQPSEPRDSAVYFCATGTGTSGRAVNEQFFGPGTRLTVL.

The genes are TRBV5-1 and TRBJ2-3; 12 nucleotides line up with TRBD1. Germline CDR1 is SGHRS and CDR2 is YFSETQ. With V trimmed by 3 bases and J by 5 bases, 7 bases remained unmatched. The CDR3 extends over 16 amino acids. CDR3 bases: TGCGCCAGCAGCTCTACGGGACAGGGGGCTGTAGATACGCAGTATTTT. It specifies CASSSTGQGAVDTQYF.

The DNA for the CDR3 is TGTGCCAGCAGCCAAGATTTCCTAGCGGACACAGATACGCAGTATTTT. It specifies CASSQDFLADTDTQYF. The V and J genes are TRBV4-2 and TRBJ2-3; 7 positions match TRBD2. CDR1 LGHNA and CDR2 YNFKEQ come from the germline V gene. The CDR3 totals 16 residues. The V gene end was trimmed by 0 bases and the J gene end by 2 bases; junction bases not matched to a gene: 5.

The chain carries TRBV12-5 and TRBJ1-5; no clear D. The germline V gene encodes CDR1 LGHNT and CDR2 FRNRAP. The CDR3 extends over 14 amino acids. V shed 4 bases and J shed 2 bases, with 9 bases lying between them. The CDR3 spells CASGSQVGNQPQHF. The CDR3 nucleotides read TGTGCTAGTGGTTCCCAGGTTGGCAATCAGCCCCAGCATTTT.

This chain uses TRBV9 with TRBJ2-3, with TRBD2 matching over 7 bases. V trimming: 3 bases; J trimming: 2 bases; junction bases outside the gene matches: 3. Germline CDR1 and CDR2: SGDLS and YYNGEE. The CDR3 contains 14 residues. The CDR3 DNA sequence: TGTGCCAGCAGCGGCGGGACTAACACAGATACGCAGTATTTT. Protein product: CASSGGTNTDTQYF. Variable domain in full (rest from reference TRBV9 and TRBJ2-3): DSGVTQTPKHLITATGQRVTLRCSPRSGDLSVYWYQQSLDQGLQFLIQYYNGEERAKGNILERFSAQQFPDLHSELNLSSLELGDSALYFCASSGGTNTDTQYFGPGTRLTVL.

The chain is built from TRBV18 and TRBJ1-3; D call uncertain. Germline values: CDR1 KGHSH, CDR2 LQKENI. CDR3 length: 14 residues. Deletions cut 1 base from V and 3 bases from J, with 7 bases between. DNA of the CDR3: TGTGCCAGCTCACCACTGCGGGATGGAAACACCATATATTTT. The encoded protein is CASSPLRDGNTIYF.

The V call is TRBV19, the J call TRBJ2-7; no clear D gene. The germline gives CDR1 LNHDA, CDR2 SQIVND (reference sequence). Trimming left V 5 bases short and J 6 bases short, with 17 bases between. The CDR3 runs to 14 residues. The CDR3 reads CASSLNGGQSEQYF. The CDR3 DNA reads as TGTGCCAGTAGTCTAAATGGCGGTCAAAGCGAGCAGTACTTC.

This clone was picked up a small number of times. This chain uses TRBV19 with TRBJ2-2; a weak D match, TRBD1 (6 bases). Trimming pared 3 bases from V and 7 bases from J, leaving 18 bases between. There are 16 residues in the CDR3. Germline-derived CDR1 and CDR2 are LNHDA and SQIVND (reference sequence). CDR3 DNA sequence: TGTGCCAGTAGTATTAGGGGACAAGCAATGGGCGGGGAGCTGTTTTTT. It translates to CASSIRGQAMGGELFF.

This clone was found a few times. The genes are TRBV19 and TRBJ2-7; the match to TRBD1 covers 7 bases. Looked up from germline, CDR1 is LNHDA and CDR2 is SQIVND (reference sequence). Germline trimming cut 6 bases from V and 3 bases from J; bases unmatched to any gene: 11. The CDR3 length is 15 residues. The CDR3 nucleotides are TGTGCCAGTAGCCGGGACAGTCCTCCGGGCTACGAGCAGTACTTC. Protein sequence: CASSRDSPPGYEQYF.